The clone carrying this T cell receptor beta chain occurred a few times. The junction departs from germline at one end; a sequencing error may be responsible. Not a single patient had been given any form of treatment at any point before undergoing thyroid surgery. Looked up from germline, CDR1 is MNHEY and CDR2 is SVGEGT. This CDR3 is built from 16 residues. These data are taken from a study of metastatic and nonmetastatic thyroid tumors. As handled by the study authors: For papillary thyroid cancer, a distant-metastasis classifier was constructed from CDR3 differences observed across clinicopathological groups. Using MiXCR, TCRdb re-called clones from the PCR reads. TCRdb, not the authors, supplied the V and J calls. This sample carries tens of thousands of clones, approximately 15% of them seen once, and the ten largest clones take approximately 6.1%.

V gene TRBV6-2 or TRBV6-3 combines with J gene TRBJ1-6; D is ambiguous. The clonotype comes from a male donor with papillary thyroid cancer or a benign thyroid nodule (not recorded which). Some clones in this sample may be carry-over from other donors' samples. The sequenced sample consisted of blood. In DNA, the CDR3 is TGTGCCAGCACCGGAATGAAAAGGGCTGGGAATTCACCCCTACACTTT. Translated, it gives CASTGMKRAGNSPLHF.